Shown below are 30 T cell receptor beta chains from a single sample sequenced in a study of cytomegalovirus exposure and HLA in healthy donors. The PCR had 60 Vbeta and 13 Jbeta primers. TCRdb keeps only in-frame clones here, not all; method: immunoSEQ multiplex PCR. The repertoire holds roughly 170,000 clones, with 60% to 85% as singletons. The specimen was PBMCs. The receptors come from a female donor in good health and CMV-seronegative.

The chain recombines TRBV6-6 with TRBJ2-5; possible D gene TRBD1, 7 bases. The J call may be wrong; the DNA end is better matched by TRBJ2-7. The germline CDR1 and CDR2 sequences are MNHNY and SVGAGI (reference sequence). The CDR3 has 14 residues. The CDR3 coding sequence is TGTGCCAGCCGGTTTGGAGGGGGCCGCTACGAGCAGTACTTC. Residues: CASRFGGGRYEQYF.

V gene TRBV27 combines with J gene TRBJ2-2; 10 bases match TRBD2. Germline assignment: CDR1 MNHEY and CDR2 SMNVEV (reference sequence). The CDR3 runs 15 residues. The trim removed 6 bases at V and 1 base at J, leaving 2 bases unmatched. The CDR3 is CASRRTSGNTGELFF. The CDR3 nucleotides read TGTGCCAGCAGGAGGACTAGCGGGAACACCGGGGAGCTGTTTTTT.

The chain employs TRBV10-3 and TRBJ2-7; 11 bases map to TRBD1. The junction had 2 bases not matched to a gene; V was cut back by 4 bases and J by 3 bases. CDR1 is ENHRY and CDR2 is SYGVKD in the germline V gene. CDR3 length: 14 residues. CDR3 sequence (DNA): TGTGCCATCAGTGGGACAGGGGGCGGCTACGAGCAGTACTTC. Its translation is CAISGTGGGYEQYF.

The V and J genes are TRBV30 and TRBJ1-5; TRBD1 aligns across 9 bases. With 2 bases clipped from V and 6 bases from J, the junction kept 8 bases outside the gene matches. The CDR3 consists of 15 residues. Germline V gene data show CDR1 as GTSNPN and CDR2 as SVGIG (reference sequence). This CDR3 is CAWSTGTGNGQPQHF. CDR3 nucleotide sequence: TGTGCCTGGAGTACTGGGACAGGGAATGGTCAGCCCCAGCATTTT.

V usage is TRBV29-1 and J usage is TRBJ1-2, with TRBD1 as a possible D gene (6 bases). The germline V gene has CDR1 SQVTM and CDR2 ANQGSEA. V lost 5 bases to trimming and J lost 8 bases, with 21 bases between them. The CDR3 loop spans 14 amino acids. This CDR3 is CSVKTGSRGGGYTF. Here the CDR3 DNA reads TGCAGCGTTAAAACAGGGTCCAGAGGTGGCGGCTACACCTTC.

This clone was recorded only once. The rearrangement uses TRBV28 and TRBJ2-7; 9 bases match TRBD1. The V gene's germline CDR1 is MDHEN and CDR2 SYDVKM. The CDR3 runs to 15 residues. V lost 7 bases, J lost 0 bases, and 7 bases stayed unmatched. The CDR3 region has the DNA TGTGCCAGCACTCCCGGGACAGGGAGCTCCTACGAGCAGTACTTC. Protein product: CASTPGTGSSYEQYF.

This clone was picked up a small number of times. The rearrangement links TRBV19 to TRBJ2-7; perhaps TRBD2 as D (5 bases). This CDR3 has 14 residues. In germline, CDR1 is LNHDA, CDR2 SQIVND (reference sequence). Deletions cut 5 bases from V and 1 base from J, with 12 bases between. The CDR3 loop reads CASSRAGSSYEQYF. Here the CDR3 DNA reads TGTGCCAGTAGTCGGGCGGGCTCATCCTACGAGCAGTACTTC.

The chain has TRBV7-6 and TRBJ2-7, with 8 positions matching TRBD1. With 5 bases clipped from V and 4 bases from J, the junction kept 7 bases outside the gene matches. This CDR3 has 14 amino acids. Germline V gene data show CDR1 as SGHVS and CDR2 as FNYEAQ. CDR3 region: CASSRGGTGYEQYF. In DNA, the CDR3 is TGTGCCAGCAGCCGCGGCGGGACAGGTTACGAGCAGTACTTC.

V is TRBV6-5 and J is TRBJ2-3, with TRBD2 matching over 9 bases. Germline CDR1 and CDR2: MNHEY and SVGAGI. The CDR3 contains 13 residues. J gave up 5 bases and V 8 bases, and 5 bases lay outside the gene matches. The CDR3 region is CASSVAGVDTQYF. CDR3 DNA: TGTGCCAGCTCCGTAGCGGGGGTAGATACGCAGTATTTT.

This clone has more than one count but fewer than ten. This chain links TRBV4-3 with TRBJ2-5, with TRBD1 as a possible D gene (5 bases). CDR1 and CDR2 (germline): LGHNA, YSLEER. This CDR3 has 16 amino acids. The ends were cut back, 0 bases at V and 5 bases at J, with 16 bases in the middle. Written as DNA, the CDR3 is TGCGCCAGCAGCCAAGATGCAGAAGGGGCTTGGGAGACCCAGTACTTC. Amino acids: CASSQDAEGAWETQYF.

J is TRBJ2-1 and V is TRBV6-4; possible D gene TRBD1, 6 bases. The CDR3 has 13 amino acids. CDR1 MRHNA and CDR2 SNTAGT come from the germline V gene. The V end lost 6 bases, the J end lost 4 bases, and 10 bases lay between the germline ends. CDR3 sequence: CASSRTEYNEQFF. As DNA, the CDR3 is TGTGCCAGCAGCCGGACAGAGTACAATGAGCAGTTCTTC.

This clone has only a few counts. The chain has TRBV11-2 and TRBJ2-2; TRBD1 matches 11 bases. Germline V gives CDR1 SGHAT, CDR2 FQNNGV. Germline trimming cut 7 bases from V and 6 bases from J; bases unmatched to any gene: 7. There are 15 residues in the CDR3. The CDR3 DNA reads TGTGCCAGCAAACCCGGGACAGGGGGGTCCGGGGAGCTGTTTTTT. This sequence encodes CASKPGTGGSGELFF.

The J gene is TRBJ1-5, the V gene TRBV7-3; D not certain. Trimming took 5 bases from V and 2 from J, leaving 13 bases between them. In germline, CDR1 is SGHTA, CDR2 FQGTGA. The CDR3 length is 15 residues. The CDR3, as DNA: TGTGCCAGCAGCACCTTACTCTTCCGCAATCAGCCCCAGCATTTT. It specifies CASSTLLFRNQPQHF. The full variable domain, in which reference TRBV7-3 and TRBJ1-5 provide the parts outside the CDR3, is GAGVSQTPSNKVTEKGKYVELRCDPISGHTALYWYRQSLGQGPEFLIYFQGTGAADDSGLPNDRFFAVRPEGSVSTLKIQRTERGDSAVYLCASSTLLFRNQPQHFGDGTRLSIL.

The rearrangement uses TRBV9 and TRBJ2-3; 8 bases map to TRBD1. Germline-derived CDR1 and CDR2 are SGDLS and YYNGEE. The J segment lost 3 bases and the V segment lost 3 bases, leaving 12 bases of the junction unmatched. This CDR3 contains 17 residues. DNA for the CDR3: TGTGCCAGCAGCGATCGAATGGACAGGGCTGAAACAGATACGCAGTATTTT. Residues: CASSDRMDRAETDTQYF.

This clone was seen only a few times. The chain recombines TRBV4-3 with TRBJ2-1; TRBD1 is a possible D gene (6 bases). This CDR3 is 14 amino acids long. Germline V gene data show CDR1 as LGHNA and CDR2 as YSLEER. Trimming removed 4 bases at V and 1 base at J, with 8 bases between. The CDR3 DNA reads TGCGCCAGCAGCCCAGGGGCTTCCTACAATGAGCAGTTCTTC. Translating gives CASSPGASYNEQFF.

This chain joins TRBV13 and TRBJ2-7; the match to TRBD2 covers 8 bases. The germline V gene has CDR1 PRHDT and CDR2 FYEKMQ (reference sequence). V gave up 5 bases and J gave up 2 bases; unmatched junction bases: 5. The CDR3 is 14 amino acids. The CDR3 sequence: CASSTSGGAYEQYF. The CDR3 region has the DNA TGTGCCAGCAGCACGAGCGGGGGAGCCTACGAGCAGTACTTC.

This chain joins TRBV2 and TRBJ2-7, with 14 bases that match TRBD2. The germline V gene encodes CDR1 SNHLY and CDR2 FYNNEI. Trimming cost V 3 bases and J 7 bases; bases outside gene matches: 5. The CDR3 length is 15 residues. The CDR3 loop reads CASSEGLAGAGEQYF. CDR3 nucleotides: TGTGCCAGCAGTGAGGGACTAGCGGGAGCCGGGGAGCAGTACTTC.

The chain links TRBV5-1 to TRBJ2-2; the D is unclear. Trimming took 4 bases from V and 4 from J, leaving 8 bases between them. Germline lookup yields CDR1 SGHRS and CDR2 YFSETQ. The CDR3 runs to 13 residues. The CDR3 sequence is CASSLGATGELFF. CDR3 DNA sequence: TGCGCCAGCAGCCTGGGCGCCACCGGGGAGCTGTTTTTT.

CDR3 protein: CASSQFSGGPGEQYF. The CDR3 coding sequence is TGTGCCAGCAGCCAATTCTCCGGGGGGCCGGGCGAGCAGTACTTC. The chain uses TRBV4-2 and TRBJ2-7, with D maybe TRBD2 (7 bases). Trimming pared 2 bases from V and 6 bases from J, leaving 17 bases between. This CDR3 spans 15 amino acids. Per germline, CDR1 LGHNA and CDR2 YNFKEQ.

CDR3: CASSQYMNTEAFF. CDR3 bases: TGTGCCAGTAGTCAATACATGAACACTGAAGCTTTCTTT. The chain has TRBV19 and TRBJ1-1; D gene uncertain. Trimming shortened V by 5 bases and J by 0 bases, and 7 bases separated the two germline ends. CDR1 LNHDA and CDR2 SQIVND come from the germline V gene (reference sequence). CDR3 length: 13 amino acids.

The chain is built from TRBV30 and TRBJ1-1; D is uncertain. V was clipped by 3 bases and J by 4 bases, with 18 bases between them. Germline CDR1 and CDR2: GTSNPN and SVGIG (reference sequence). The CDR3 totals 15 residues. The CDR3 DNA reads TGTGCCTGGAGCCCTCCCCGGCGACTATCCACTGAAGCTTTCTTT. It yields the protein CAWSPPRRLSTEAFF. The full variable domain, in which reference TRBV30 and TRBJ1-1 provide the parts outside the CDR3, is SQTIHQWPATLVQPVGSPLSLECTVEGTSNPNLYWYRQAAGRGLQLLFYSVGIGQISSEVPQNLSASRPQDRQFILSSKKLLLSDSGFYLCAWSPPRRLSTEAFFGQGTRLTVV.

The V and J genes are TRBV5-1 and TRBJ2-7; D is perhaps TRBD2 (6 bases). V dropped 3 bases and J dropped 2 bases, with 15 bases sitting between them. CDR1 is SGHRS, CDR2 YFSETQ, per germline. The CDR3 has 15 residues. CDR3 DNA sequence: TGCGCCAGCAGCTACCATAGCGGCCTTACCTACGAGCAGTACTTC. Residues: CASSYHSGLTYEQYF.

V and J are TRBV9 and TRBJ2-5; the match to TRBD2 covers 8 bases. Germline assignment: CDR1 SGDLS and CDR2 YYNGEE. V lost 3 bases, J lost 6 bases, and 7 bases stayed unmatched. The CDR3 length is 14 residues. Here the CDR3 DNA reads TGTGCCAGCAGCGAGGGGACTAGTAGGAAGACCCAGTACTTC. This gives the protein CASSEGTSRKTQYF.

The V and J genes are TRBV25-1 and TRBJ2-2; 10 positions agree with TRBD1. Germline assignment: CDR1 MGHDK and CDR2 SYGVNS. The CDR3 has 14 residues. With V trimmed by 6 bases and J by 3 bases, 1 base remained unmatched. This CDR3 is CASRGTGDTGELFF. CDR3 sequence (DNA): TGTGCCAGCAGGGGGACAGGGGACACCGGGGAGCTGTTTTTT.

The genes are TRBV9 and TRBJ1-4; 11 bases align to TRBD1. Germline V CDR1 and CDR2: SGDLS, YYNGEE. The CDR3 covers 15 residues. Trimming took 4 bases from V and 8 from J; bases not matched to a gene: 7. The CDR3 here is CASSSRGDRGEKLFF. The CDR3 bases are TGTGCCAGCAGCTCTAGAGGGGACAGGGGGGAAAAACTGTTTTTT.

This clone came up once. The chain couples TRBV18 to TRBJ2-1; 8 bases are a match to TRBD2. The V and J ends lost 8 bases and 5 bases, in that order; junction bases with no gene match: 8. The CDR3 covers 14 residues. CDR1 and CDR2 (germline): KGHSH, LQKENI. The CDR3: CASTIGLANNEQFF. CDR3 nucleotides: TGTGCCAGCACTATCGGACTAGCCAACAATGAGCAGTTCTTC.

V and J are TRBV7-2 and TRBJ2-3; D remains unclear. The CDR3 runs 16 residues. V was shortened by 1 base and J by 0 bases, with 11 bases between the two germline ends. Germline-derived CDR1 and CDR2 are SGHTA and FQGNSA. The CDR3 DNA is TGTGCCAGCAGCTTAGTAAGCACTTCTAGCACAGATACGCAGTATTTT. As protein: CASSLVSTSSTDTQYF.

Notes on this clone: A junction end diverges from the germline sequence, so it may reflect a read error. The chain links TRBV7-9 to TRBJ1-5; possible D gene TRBD1, 5 bases. The CDR3 is 17 amino acids. The germline V gene has CDR1 SEHNR and CDR2 FQNEAQ (reference sequence). CDR3 bases: TGTTCCAGCAGCTTAGCGACGGCAAAGGGGTCAAATCAGCCCCAGCATTTT. It is translated as CSSSLATAKGSNQPQHF.

This clone was recorded once. The chain uses TRBV10-3 and TRBJ1-1; tentative D call: TRBD1 (5 bases). There are 13 residues in the CDR3. The germline V gene has CDR1 ENHRY and CDR2 SYGVKD. Trimming removed 6 bases at V and 10 bases at J, with 18 bases between. CDR3 coding DNA: TGTGCCATCAGATTTACCTCGGAGGGGCGAGCTTTCTTT. Translated: CAIRFTSEGRAFF.

V and J are TRBV6-5 and TRBJ1-4; D is perhaps TRBD1 (6 bases). CDR1 and CDR2 (germline): MNHEY, SVGAGI. The CDR3 contains 14 residues. Trimming pared 6 bases from V and 8 bases from J, leaving 16 bases between. In nucleotides, the CDR3 is TGTGCCAGCAGCAACACAGGGAAAGGAGAAAAACTGTTTTTT. Its translation is CASSNTGKGEKLFF.